Below, 25 T cell receptor beta chains from the same sample are listed, as sequenced in a study of CD8+CD57+ T cells in acquired aplastic anemia. Genomic DNA provided the template from which TCR beta VDJ and CDR3 profiles were obtained. TCRdb ran MiXCR on the reads and lists one entry per CDR3 protein. The sample carries roughly 180,000 distinct CDR3 sequences, around 65% recorded once. The sample comprised sorted CD4+, CD8+, or CD8+CD57+ T cells (not recorded which) from PBMCs. The receptors were sampled from a human donor with severe aplastic anemia or a healthy control (not recorded which).

The V gene is TRBV19, the J gene TRBJ2-5; no clear D. This CDR3 has 10 amino acids. Germline V gives CDR1 LNHDA, CDR2 SQIVND (reference sequence). Deletions cut 3 bases from V and 5 bases from J, with 1 base between. The CDR3 DNA sequence: TGTGCCAGTAGTATCGAGACCCAGTACTTC. Residues: CASSIETQYF.

The rearrangement uses TRBV11-3 and TRBJ2-5, with TRBD1 matching 9 bases. With 6 bases clipped from V and 6 bases from J, the junction kept 8 bases outside the gene matches. Germline V gives CDR1 SGHNT, CDR2 YENEEA. The CDR3 consists of 14 residues. The CDR3 here is CASRTTGGAKTQYF. CDR3 in DNA: TGTGCCAGCAGAACTACAGGGGGCGCAAAGACCCAGTACTTC.

This clonotype was counted ten times or more. The V call is TRBV9, the J call TRBJ1-4; 8 positions match TRBD1. Germline CDR1 reads SGDLS; CDR2 reads YYNGEE. The CDR3 covers 15 residues. Trimming cost V 4 bases and J 6 bases; bases outside gene matches: 8. The CDR3 coding sequence is TGTGCCAGCAGCCCCGACGAACAGGGGGATGAAAAACTGTTTTTT. Translation gives CASSPDEQGDEKLFF.

This chain links TRBV2 with TRBJ1-2; D is possibly TRBD1 (6 bases). From germline, CDR1 is SNHLY and CDR2 FYNNEI. The CDR3 sequence is 14 residues long. The V and J ends lost 1 base and 4 bases respectively, with 10 bases between them. The CDR3 region has the DNA TGTGCCAGCAGTGAAGAGGCAGGGGTCTATGGCTACACCTTC. This sequence encodes CASSEEAGVYGYTF.

V and J are TRBV19 and TRBJ1-5; D is unresolved. V shed 5 bases and J shed 0 bases, with 20 bases lying between them. Germline assignment: CDR1 LNHDA and CDR2 SQIVND (reference sequence). The CDR3 runs 18 residues. The CDR3 region is CASSQWALTLYSNQPQHF. The CDR3 DNA reads as TGTGCCAGTAGTCAATGGGCCCTCACACTCTATAGCAATCAGCCCCAGCATTTT.

In this sample, this clonotype turned up many times. V usage is TRBV12-3 or TRBV12-4 and J usage is TRBJ2-2; D is unclear. Trimming shortened V by 5 bases and J by 5 bases, and 9 bases separated the two germline ends. This CDR3 region has 13 residues. The CDR3 DNA sequence: TGTGCCAGCAGTCGTACAGAGACCGGGGAGCTGTTTTTT. Translating gives CASSRTETGELFF.

This clonotype was seen a single time. The rearrangement links TRBV19 to TRBJ2-7, with TRBD2 matching 7 bases. With 2 bases clipped from V and 6 bases from J, the junction kept 13 bases outside the gene matches. The CDR3 length is 16 residues. Germline values: CDR1 LNHDA, CDR2 SQIVND (reference sequence). The chain's CDR3 is CASSIRIAGAFSEQYF. The CDR3 region has the DNA TGTGCCAGTAGTATACGGATTGCGGGAGCCTTCTCCGAGCAGTACTTC.

This chain connects TRBV20-1 to TRBJ2-7; 8 bases match TRBD2. The length of the CDR3 is 15 residues. Per the germline V gene, CDR1 is DFQATT and CDR2 is SNEGSKA (reference sequence). V lost 0 bases and J lost 1; bases outside the gene matches: 5. Written as DNA, the CDR3 is TGCAGTGCTAGAGATTGGGCGGGAGGTTCCTACGAGCAGTACTTC. Protein product: CSARDWAGGSYEQYF.

V gene TRBV7-2 combines with J gene TRBJ2-7; 10 bases are shared with TRBD2. Germline CDR1 is SGHTA and CDR2 is FQGNSA. The junction had 0 bases not matched to a gene; V was cut back by 2 bases and J by 2 bases. The CDR3 is made up of 14 amino acids. The CDR3 nucleotides read TGTGCCAGCAGCTTAAGCGGGAGGGCCTACGAGCAGTACTTC. Its translation: CASSLSGRAYEQYF.

This clonotype was seen a few times. The genes are TRBV12-3 or TRBV12-4 and TRBJ2-1; D gene unclear. Trimming pared 3 bases from V and 6 bases from J, leaving 3 bases between. This CDR3 has 11 amino acids. The CDR3 reads CASSLGNEQFF. The CDR3 DNA follows: TGTGCCAGCAGTTTGGGCAATGAGCAGTTCTTC.

Comment on this clonotype: A junction end diverges from the germline sequence, so it may reflect a read error. V is TRBV7-2 and J is TRBJ2-3; 11 bases align to TRBD2. CDR1 and CDR2 from the germline V gene are SGHTA and FQGNSA. The CDR3 contains 16 residues. The CDR3: CDSSLLGLAVTDTQYF. Written as DNA, the CDR3 is TGTGACAGCAGCTTATTGGGACTAGCGGTCACAGATACGCAGTATTTT. The full variable domain, its missing parts supplied by reference TRBV7-2 and TRBJ2-3, is GAGVSQSPSNKVTEKGKDVELRCDPISGHTALYWYRQSLGQGLEFLIYFQGNSAPDKSGLPSDRFSAERTGGSVSTLTIQRTQQEDSAVYLCDSSLLGLAVTDTQYFGPGTRLTVL.

The V gene is TRBV7-9, the J gene TRBJ2-7; a weak D match, TRBD2 (5 bases). Trimming removed 4 bases at V and 1 base at J, with 14 bases between. The CDR3 contains 15 residues. Germline values: CDR1 SEHNR, CDR2 FQNEAQ (reference sequence). The CDR3 DNA follows: TGTGCCAGCAGCTCCGTAATGGGGAGTTCCTACGAGCAGTACTTC. It encodes CASSSVMGSSYEQYF.

The rearrangement uses TRBV15 and TRBJ2-7; 9 positions match TRBD2. With 5 bases clipped from V and 8 bases from J, the junction kept 10 bases outside the gene matches. CDR3 length equals 14 residues. The V gene's germline CDR1 is LNHNV and CDR2 YYDKDF (reference sequence). CDR3 amino acids: CATSGVGRGGQQYF. The CDR3 coding sequence is TGTGCCACCAGCGGGGTGGGGCGGGGGGGACAGCAGTACTTC.

The V gene is TRBV7-9, the J gene TRBJ1-1; unclear D gene. CDR1 and CDR2 (germline): SEHNR, FQNEAQ (reference sequence). This CDR3 contains 14 residues. V lost 5 bases to trimming and J lost 0 bases, with 10 bases between them. CDR3 nucleotides: TGTGCCAGCAGCCCTCCTAATGTGAACACTGAAGCTTTCTTT. Its protein is CASSPPNVNTEAFF.

A few counts support this clonotype. V usage is TRBV20-1 and J usage is TRBJ1-3; 9 nucleotides agree with TRBD1. Germline values: CDR1 DFQATT, CDR2 SNEGSKA (reference sequence). The CDR3 spans 15 residues. V was clipped by 3 bases and J by 2 bases; unmatched bases: 5. In nucleotides, the CDR3 is TGCAGTGCTAGCGTGGACAGGGGCCCTGGAAACACCATATATTTT. Translation gives CSASVDRGPGNTIYF.

The chain uses TRBV20-1 and TRBJ2-1; 14 bases line up with TRBD2. Germline CDR1 reads DFQATT; CDR2 reads SNEGSKA (reference sequence). CDR3 size: 18 residues. Losses at the gene ends were 5 bases for V and 9 bases for J; bases not matched to a gene: 18. The CDR3 nucleotides are TGCAGTGCTCAAGACAGACTAGCGGGAGGGCGGAGTTCAGGTGAGCAGTTCTTC. This sequence encodes CSAQDRLAGGRSSGEQFF.

V usage is TRBV6-5 and J usage is TRBJ1-4, with D possibly being TRBD1 (5 bases). The length of the CDR3 is 16 residues. Trimming stripped 0 bases from V and 8 bases from J, with 16 bases between. Germline assignment: CDR1 MNHEY and CDR2 SVGAGI. DNA of the CDR3: TGTGCCAGCAGTTACTCTAGCGGGGGGGATTCAGAAAAACTGTTTTTT. It codes for CASSYSSGGDSEKLFF.

This clonotype was seen more than once but under ten times. The chain links TRBV20-1 to TRBJ2-7, with TRBD2 matching over 7 bases. Germline CDR1 DFQATT, CDR2 SNEGSKA (reference sequence). The V and J ends lost 5 bases and 3 bases, in that order; junction bases with no gene match: 13. This CDR3 contains 15 residues. The CDR3 spells CSAYLVEGGFYEQYF. CDR3 coding DNA: TGCAGTGCTTATTTAGTAGAGGGAGGGTTCTACGAGCAGTACTTC.

As regards this clonotype: Sequence at one end of the junction differs from germline and may be a read error. The rearrangement links TRBV7-3 to TRBJ2-1; the match to TRBD2 covers 8 bases. The CDR3 consists of 16 residues. Germline V gene lookup returns CDR1 SGHTA and CDR2 FQGTGA. The CDR3 here is CASSLVVGGGYDEEFF. The CDR3 nucleotides read TGTGCCAGCAGCTTAGTTGTTGGCGGGGGGTACGATGAGGAGTTCTTC.

This chain uses TRBV2 with TRBJ2-7; TRBD2 agrees at 9 bases. Per germline, CDR1 SNHLY and CDR2 FYNNEI. This CDR3 contains 16 residues. V lost 2 bases, J lost 4 bases, and 9 bases stayed unmatched. The CDR3 DNA reads TGTGCCAGCAGTGAATTAGCGGGAGTCCGTTTGTACGAGCAGTACTTC. It yields the protein CASSELAGVRLYEQYF.

The V call is TRBV12-3 or TRBV12-4, the J call TRBJ2-5; D unresolved. The CDR3 is 11 residues long. The ends were cut back, 7 bases at V and 5 bases at J, with 8 bases in the middle. The DNA for the CDR3 is TGTGCCAGCACCATCGGGGAGACCCAGTACTTC. As protein: CASTIGETQYF.

The rearrangement joins TRBV20-1 to TRBJ1-5; D is possibly TRBD1 (5 bases). Germline CDR1 and CDR2: DFQATT and SNEGSKA (reference sequence). The V end lost 2 bases, the J end lost 14 bases, and 28 bases lay between the germline ends. The CDR3 contains 16 residues. CDR3 in DNA: TGCAGTGCTAGACCGGGGACTAGCGGGGACCCGTGGCACGAGCATTTT. Protein: CSARPGTSGDPWHEHF.

This clonotype came up once. The chain has TRBV20-1 and TRBJ2-7; possible D gene TRBD2, 5 bases. The germline CDR1 and CDR2 sequences are DFQATT and SNEGSKA (reference sequence). V was cut by 3 bases and J by 2 bases, with 14 bases left in between. This CDR3 has 14 residues. The chain's CDR3 is CSAREVGRTYEQYF. The CDR3 DNA follows: TGCAGTGCTAGGGAGGTCGGAAGGACCTACGAGCAGTACTTC.

This clonotype was found many times. This rearrangement joins TRBV4-2 to TRBJ1-1; TRBD1 is a possible D gene (5 bases). CDR1 is LGHNA, CDR2 YNFKEQ, per germline. The CDR3 contains 13 residues. Trimming left V 0 bases short and J 6 bases short, with 8 bases between. The CDR3 coding sequence is TGTGCCAGCAGCCAAGACAGGGTGGCTGAAGCTTTCTTT. Translation gives CASSQDRVAEAFF.

The rearrangement links TRBV2 to TRBJ1-6; the D is unclear. Germline CDR1 is SNHLY and CDR2 is FYNNEI. The CDR3 extends over 14 amino acids. V shed 8 bases and J shed 0 bases, with 8 bases lying between them. The chain's CDR3 is CASRDFSYNSPLHF. In DNA, the CDR3 is TGTGCCAGCCGGGATTTCTCCTATAATTCACCCCTCCACTTT.